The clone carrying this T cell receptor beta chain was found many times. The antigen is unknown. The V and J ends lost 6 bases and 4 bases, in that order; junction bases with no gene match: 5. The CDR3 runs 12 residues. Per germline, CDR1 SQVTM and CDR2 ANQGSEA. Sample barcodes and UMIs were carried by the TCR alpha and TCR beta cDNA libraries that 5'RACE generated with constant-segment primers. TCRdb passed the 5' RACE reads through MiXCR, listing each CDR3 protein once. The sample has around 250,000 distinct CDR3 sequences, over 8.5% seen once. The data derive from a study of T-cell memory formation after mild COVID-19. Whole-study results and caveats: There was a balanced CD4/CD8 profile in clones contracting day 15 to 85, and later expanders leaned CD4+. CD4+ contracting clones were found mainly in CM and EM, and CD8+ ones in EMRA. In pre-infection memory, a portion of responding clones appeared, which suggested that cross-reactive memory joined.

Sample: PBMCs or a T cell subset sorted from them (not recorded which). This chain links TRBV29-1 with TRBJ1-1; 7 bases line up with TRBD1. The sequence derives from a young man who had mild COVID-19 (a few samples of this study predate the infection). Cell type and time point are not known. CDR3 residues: CSVRQGGTEAFF. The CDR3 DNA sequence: TGCAGCGTCCGGCAGGGGGGCACTGAAGCTTTCTTT. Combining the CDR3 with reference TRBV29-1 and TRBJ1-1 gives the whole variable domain SAVISQKPSRDICQRGTSLTIQCQVDSQVTMMFWYRQQPGQSLTLIATANQGSEATYESGFVIDKFPISRPNLTFSTLTVSNMSPEDSSIYLCSVRQGGTEAFFGQGTRLTVV.